Below are 17 T cell receptor beta chains sequenced from a single sample in a study of blood T cell repertoires in COVID-19. Method: immunoSEQ multiplex PCR; TCRdb's copy keeps in-frame clones and lacks some. The sample shows fewer than 700,000 clones, less than 90% of them seen only once. Sequencing input: peripheral blood. All receptors derive from a woman aged 50 to 65 with COVID-19, enrolled during active disease.

This rearrangement joins TRBV19 to TRBJ2-1, with TRBD2 as a possible D gene (5 bases). CDR3 length: 18 residues. Looked up from germline, CDR1 is LNHDA and CDR2 is SQIVND (reference sequence). Trimming took off 0 bases at V and 7 bases at J, with 22 bases between the two ends. In nucleotides, the CDR3 is TGTGCCAGTAGTATAGATCTATGGCCCCCGGGGTCTCGGAATGAGCAGTTCTTC. Protein sequence: CASSIDLWPPGSRNEQFF.

The chain combines TRBV30 with TRBJ2-5; TRBD2 matches at 12 bases. The CDR3 spans 16 residues. The junction had 7 bases not matched to a gene; V was cut back by 0 bases and J by 5 bases. Germline V lookup: CDR1 GTSNPN, CDR2 SVGIG (reference sequence). CDR3 loop: CAWSVGLAGGHETQYF. The CDR3 coding sequence is TGTGCCTGGAGTGTAGGGCTAGCGGGGGGGCACGAGACCCAGTACTTC.

This rearrangement joins TRBV5-4 to TRBJ2-1; D may be TRBD1 (6 bases). Between the trimmed V and J ends, which lost 4 bases and 4 bases, there was a span of 21 bases. CDR1 and CDR2 from the germline V gene are SGHNT and YYREEE (reference sequence). The CDR3 contains 17 residues. The CDR3 nucleotides read TGTGCCAGCAGCCTGGAGGAAGGACAGAGCCTATACAATGAGCAGTTCTTC. Amino acid sequence: CASSLEEGQSLYNEQFF. The whole variable domain, filled in from reference TRBV5-4 and TRBJ2-1, reads ETGVTQSPTHLIKTRGQQVTLRCSSQSGHNTVSWYQQALGQGPQFIFQYYREEENGRGNFPPRFSGLQFPNYSSELNVNALELDDSALYLCASSLEEGQSLYNEQFFGPGTRLTVL.

The rearrangement uses TRBV11-2 and TRBJ2-5; the match to TRBD2 covers 7 bases. Germline-derived CDR1 and CDR2 are SGHAT and FQNNGV. This CDR3 has 17 residues. V was clipped by 5 bases and J by 5 bases; unmatched bases: 17. Written as DNA, the CDR3 is TGTGCCAGCAGCGAGGCCCTTATTGAGCGGGGTGGGGAGACCCAGTACTTC. As protein: CASSEALIERGGETQYF.

J is TRBJ2-2 and V is TRBV2, with D possibly matching TRBD1 (5 bases). V was trimmed by 3 bases and J by 7 bases, leaving 18 bases between them. This CDR3 contains 16 residues. Germline values: CDR1 SNHLY, CDR2 FYNNEI. CDR3 DNA: TGTGCCAGCAGTGACCCTGGCAGGGCCTCGAGCGGGGAGCTGTTTTTT. It specifies CASSDPGRASSGELFF.

The chain is built from TRBV30 and TRBJ1-6; D gene ambiguous. CDR3 length equals 16 residues. V lost 0 bases to trimming and J lost 6 bases, with 15 bases between them. Germline lookup yields CDR1 GTSNPN and CDR2 SVGIG (reference sequence). CDR3 in amino acids: CAWSVFSPPRNSPLHF. Here the CDR3 DNA reads TGTGCCTGGAGTGTCTTCAGTCCCCCCCGTAATTCACCCCTCCACTTT.

The chain links TRBV7-2 to TRBJ1-3; D unclear. CDR1 and CDR2 from the germline V gene are SGHTA and FQGNSA. The CDR3 spans 13 residues. Trimming cost V 6 bases and J 4 bases, with 10 bases left between them. Here the CDR3 reads CASSSSLGNTIYF. The DNA for the CDR3 is TGTGCCAGCAGTTCCTCACTCGGAAACACCATATATTTT.

The chain links TRBV7-8 to TRBJ2-1, with 7 bases lining up with TRBD1. Trimming removed 6 bases from V and 6 bases from J; junction bases left unmatched: 11. The CDR3 consists of 15 residues. Germline CDR1 reads SGHVS; CDR2 reads FQNEAQ. The DNA of the CDR3 is TGTGCCAGCAGACTTACAGGGGCCCTTTTCAATGAGCAGTTCTTC. This gives the protein CASRLTGALFNEQFF.

This sequence joins TRBV12-3 or TRBV12-4 and TRBJ1-1; D remains ambiguous. CDR3 size: 13 residues. The V gene lost 1 base and the J gene lost 3 bases, with 6 bases spanning the gap. CDR3 DNA: TGTGCCAGCAGTTTAGATGGCCACACTGAAGCTTTCTTT. Translated: CASSLDGHTEAFF.

V usage is TRBV5-1 and J usage is TRBJ1-1, with 11 bases identical to TRBD1. The CDR3 has 16 residues. The V gene end was trimmed by 1 base and the J gene end by 4 bases; junction bases not matched to a gene: 6. Germline lookup yields CDR1 SGHRS and CDR2 YFSETQ. CDR3 amino acids: CASSLTRDRGITEAFF. DNA for the CDR3: TGCGCCAGCAGCTTGACCCGGGACAGGGGGATCACTGAAGCTTTCTTT.

This clone was detected only a few times. J is TRBJ1-5 and V is TRBV2, with D unclear. Germline V gene sequence: CDR1 SNHLY, CDR2 FYNNEI. The CDR3 extends over 15 amino acids. V was trimmed by 4 bases and J by 0 bases, leaving 10 bases between them. This CDR3 is CASSGGLASNQPQHF. CDR3 DNA: TGTGCCAGCAGTGGAGGACTCGCTAGCAATCAGCCCCAGCATTTT.

The chain combines TRBV5-1 with TRBJ2-3, with D uncertain. This CDR3 region has 14 residues. V lost 2 bases and J lost 2, with 9 bases in between. CDR1 SGHRS and CDR2 YFSETQ come from the germline V gene. CDR3 region: CASSFPDTTDTQYF. In DNA form, the CDR3 reads TGCGCCAGCAGCTTTCCAGATACCACAGATACGCAGTATTTT.

The chain employs TRBV5-1 and TRBJ1-2; D gene uncertain. The CDR3 is 13 residues long. The germline gives CDR1 SGHRS, CDR2 YFSETQ. Trimming left V 4 bases short and J 8 bases short, with 15 bases between. The CDR3, as DNA: TGCGCCAGCAGCCCCCTAGGAGAGGGAGGCTACACCTTC. As protein: CASSPLGEGGYTF. Based on the CDR3 plus reference TRBV5-1 and TRBJ1-2, the full variable domain is KAGVTQTPRYLIKTRGQQVTLSCSPISGHRSVSWYQQTPGQGLQFLFEYFSETQRNKGNFPGRFSGRQFSNSRSEMNVSTLELGDSALYLCASSPLGEGGYTFGSGTRLTVV.

This clone has just one count. The chain joins TRBV19 to TRBJ2-7, with 8 positions matching TRBD1. The CDR3 is made up of 15 amino acids. Per germline, CDR1 LNHDA and CDR2 SQIVND (reference sequence). Trimming at V came to 4 bases and at J to 0 bases, leaving 5 bases not matched to a gene. Written as DNA, the CDR3 is TGTGCCAGTAGTAATCCGGGACAGGCCTCCTACGAGCAGTACTTC. Translated, it gives CASSNPGQASYEQYF.

The gene calls are TRBV2 and TRBJ1-1, with a weak D call TRBD1 (6 bases). The CDR3 is 15 residues long. V lost 11 bases and J lost 7, with 26 bases in between. Germline V lookup: CDR1 SNHLY, CDR2 FYNNEI. The CDR3 nucleotides are TGTGCCGGGACTTGGCGGGGGGCAGGGAAACTTGAAGCTTTCTTT. Encoded protein: CAGTWRGAGKLEAFF.

This clone was counted a single time. The chain carries TRBV19 and TRBJ2-7; 9 bases match TRBD1. This CDR3 has 17 amino acids. Trimming removed 5 bases from V and 2 bases from J; junction bases left unmatched: 13. Germline-derived CDR1 and CDR2 are LNHDA and SQIVND (reference sequence). In nucleotides, the CDR3 is TGTGCCAGTAGTCCAGGACAGGGGTCTTTTCTTCCCTACGAGCAGTACTTC. Amino acids: CASSPGQGSFLPYEQYF. Variable domain in full (rest from reference TRBV19 and TRBJ2-7): DGGITQSPKYLFRKEGQNVTLSCEQNLNHDAMYWYRQDPGQGLRLIYYSQIVNDFQKGDIAEGYSVSREKKESFPLTVTSAQKNPTAFYLCASSPGQGSFLPYEQYFGPGTRLTVT.

This rearrangement joins TRBV19 to TRBJ2-3; 8 nucleotides line up with TRBD2. J was trimmed by 3 bases and V by 4 bases; bases with no gene match: 0. This CDR3 spans 13 amino acids. Germline CDR1 LNHDA, CDR2 SQIVND (reference sequence). The CDR3 nucleotides read TGTGCCAGTAGTAGCGGGGGGACAGATACGCAGTATTTT. Its translation is CASSSGGTDTQYF.